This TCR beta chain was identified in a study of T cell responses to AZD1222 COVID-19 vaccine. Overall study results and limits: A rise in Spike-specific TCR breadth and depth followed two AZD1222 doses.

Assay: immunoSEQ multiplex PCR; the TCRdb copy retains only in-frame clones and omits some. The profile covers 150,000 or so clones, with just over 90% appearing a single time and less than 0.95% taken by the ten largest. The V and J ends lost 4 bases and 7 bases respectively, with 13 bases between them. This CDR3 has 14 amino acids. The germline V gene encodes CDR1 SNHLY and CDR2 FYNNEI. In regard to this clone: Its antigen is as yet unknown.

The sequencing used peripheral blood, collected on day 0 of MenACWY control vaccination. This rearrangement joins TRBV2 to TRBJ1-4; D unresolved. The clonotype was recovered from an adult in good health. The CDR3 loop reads CASSVRGYSEKLFF. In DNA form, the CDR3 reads TGTGCCAGCAGTGTTCGTGGTTATAGTGAAAAACTGTTTTTT.